The 29 T cell receptor beta chains listed next were all sequenced from one sample in a study of cytomegalovirus exposure and HLA in healthy donors. Using immunoSEQ multiplex PCR, the repertoire was profiled, and TCRdb retains in-frame clones only, with some absent. The sample yields about 250,000 clones, over 75% seen once. Sequenced: PBMCs. The receptors derive from a man aged 18 to 30 in good health and CMV-seropositive.

The chain uses TRBV29-1 and TRBJ1-5, with TRBD1 as a possible D gene (6 bases). The CDR3 is made up of 14 amino acids. CDR1 is SQVTM and CDR2 is ANQGSEA in the germline V gene. The V and J ends lost 6 bases and 9 bases respectively, with 21 bases between them. CDR3 sequence reads: CSVTTGQPRGPQHF. The DNA for the CDR3 is TGCAGCGTCACTACCGGACAGCCTCGGGGGCCCCAGCATTTT.

The chain combines TRBV7-9 with TRBJ2-7; D could derive from TRBD1 or TRBD2 (6 bases each). V lost 4 bases to trimming and J lost 0 bases, with 13 bases between them. The CDR3 length is 15 residues. Germline V CDR1 and CDR2: SEHNR, FQNEAQ (reference sequence). The CDR3 spells CASSSPGDNSYEQYF. The CDR3 coding sequence is TGTGCCAGCAGCTCCCCGGGGGACAACTCCTACGAGCAGTACTTC.

This clone was recorded a few times. The rearrangement uses TRBV28 and TRBJ1-5; TRBD1 aligns across 9 bases. The trim removed 7 bases at V and 3 bases at J, leaving 7 bases unmatched. Germline V gives CDR1 MDHEN, CDR2 SYDVKM. The length of the CDR3 is 15 residues. The CDR3 nucleotides read TGTGCCAGCAAGTTAGGGGACAGGGACAATCAGCCCCAGCATTTT. Translation gives CASKLGDRDNQPQHF.

The chain uses TRBV20-1 and TRBJ2-4; perhaps D is TRBD1 or TRBD2 (5 bases each). CDR3 length: 11 amino acids. Germline lookup yields CDR1 DFQATT and CDR2 SNEGSKA (reference sequence). Trimming stripped 5 bases from V and 9 bases from J, with 11 bases between. The CDR3 region is CSADSGGIQYF. For the CDR3, the DNA is TGCAGTGCTGATAGTGGGGGCATTCAGTACTTC.

Comment on this clone: The sample has other DNA sequences that encode this CDR3 too. The chain couples TRBV27 to TRBJ2-2; D remains unclear. The V gene's germline CDR1 is MNHEY and CDR2 SMNVEV (reference sequence). CDR3 length equals 11 residues. The V end lost 3 bases, the J end lost 6 bases, and 2 bases lay between the germline ends. CDR3 sequence (DNA): TGTGCCAGCAGTTTTGCCGGGGAGCTGTTTTTT. It codes for CASSFAGELFF.

CDR3 amino acids: CASSTRDKYTDTQYF. The CDR3 region has the DNA TGTGCCAGCAGCACCCGGGACAAATACACAGATACGCAGTATTTT. The rearrangement joins TRBV5-4 to TRBJ2-3; D is possibly TRBD1 (6 bases). Between the trimmed V and J ends, which lost 4 bases and 2 bases, there was a span of 14 bases. Germline lookup yields CDR1 SGHNT and CDR2 YYREEE (reference sequence). The CDR3 is made up of 15 amino acids.

This clone appeared once. J is TRBJ2-7 and V is TRBV6-6; D is possibly TRBD1 or TRBD2 (6 bases each). The germline CDR1 and CDR2 sequences are MNHNY and SVGAGI (reference sequence). The CDR3 length is 16 residues. V lost 5 bases to trimming and J lost 7 bases, with 24 bases between them. The CDR3 here is CASSPQRGTSSGEQYF. The CDR3 nucleotides are TGTGCCAGCAGTCCACAAAGGGGGACTTCCTCGGGAGAGCAGTACTTC.

V gene TRBV30 combines with J gene TRBJ2-4; tentative D call: TRBD2 (5 bases). This CDR3 has 12 residues. Trimming took 2 bases from V and 6 from J, leaving 8 bases between them. The germline V gene encodes CDR1 GTSNPN and CDR2 SVGIG (reference sequence). CDR3 amino acids: CAWSSDLNIQYF. In DNA form, the CDR3 reads TGTGCCTGGAGTTCGGACTTAAACATTCAGTACTTC. Drawing the rest from reference TRBV30 and TRBJ2-4, the complete variable domain is SQTIHQWPATLVQPVGSPLSLECTVEGTSNPNLYWYRQAAGRGLQLLFYSVGIGQISSEVPQNLSASRPQDRQFILSSKKLLLSDSGFYLCAWSSDLNIQYFGAGTRLSVL.

This CDR3 reads CASSLAGYNQPQHF. Here the CDR3 DNA reads TGTGCCAGCAGCTTGGCAGGGTACAATCAGCCCCAGCATTTT. The V and J genes are TRBV5-8 and TRBJ1-5; D may be TRBD1 (5 bases). Trimming cost V 0 bases and J 3 bases, with 7 bases left between them. The CDR3 length is 14 residues. CDR1 and CDR2 from the germline V gene are SGHTS and YDEGEE.

The chain joins TRBV29-1 to TRBJ2-7; D remains unclear. V lost 4 bases and J 6 bases, leaving 13 bases between the germline ends. There are 12 residues in the CDR3. Germline V CDR1 and CDR2: SQVTM, ANQGSEA. CDR3 loop: CSVVFSGSEQYF. CDR3 in DNA: TGCAGCGTTGTTTTTTCAGGCTCCGAGCAGTACTTC.

This clone was seen a few times. The V and J genes are TRBV30 and TRBJ1-5; 7 bases are shared with TRBD1. The germline CDR1 and CDR2 sequences are GTSNPN and SVGIG (reference sequence). The ends lost 3 bases at V and 2 bases at J; junction bases unmatched: 4. CDR3 length equals 14 residues. In DNA form, the CDR3 reads TGTGCCTGGAGCGGGACAGCCCGCAATCAGCCCCAGCATTTT. Translation: CAWSGTARNQPQHF.

This clone was counted ten times or more. The rearrangement links TRBV7-9 to TRBJ1-4; no clear D gene. The V and J ends lost 3 bases and 8 bases respectively, with 10 bases between them. Germline CDR1 and CDR2: SEHNR and FQNEAQ (reference sequence). There are 13 residues in the CDR3. The CDR3 coding sequence is TGTGCCAGCAGCTTGGGCATCGAAGAAAAACTGTTTTTT. Its translation: CASSLGIEEKLFF.

The chain combines TRBV2 with TRBJ2-2; D not resolved. This CDR3 has 13 residues. Trimming pared 6 bases from V and 6 bases from J, leaving 11 bases between. CDR1 SNHLY and CDR2 FYNNEI come from the germline V gene. The CDR3 DNA is TGTGCCAGCAGCGTCGACTTTTCCGGGGAGCTGTTTTTT. As protein: CASSVDFSGELFF. Together with reference TRBV2 and TRBJ2-2, the CDR3 gives the full variable domain: EPEVTQTPSHQVTQMGQEVILRCVPISNHLYFYWYRQILGQKVEFLVSFYNNEISEKSEIFDDQFSVERPDGSNFTLKIRSTKLEDSAMYFCASSVDFSGELFFGEGSRLTVL.

This rearrangement joins TRBV7-2 to TRBJ2-7; 11 bases are a match to TRBD2. J was trimmed by 2 bases and V by 0 bases; bases with no gene match: 9. This CDR3 is built from 18 residues. Per germline, CDR1 SGHTA and CDR2 FQGNSA. DNA for the CDR3: TGTGCCAGCAGCTTAGCGGCTGGTAGCGGGAGGGTGACCTACGAGCAGTACTTC. Translated, it gives CASSLAAGSGRVTYEQYF.

The rearrangement joins TRBV10-1 to TRBJ2-1, with D perhaps assigned TRBD1 or TRBD2 (6 bases each). Germline values: CDR1 WNHNN, CDR2 SYGVQD (reference sequence). V shed 2 bases and J shed 0 bases, with 11 bases lying between them. This CDR3 contains 16 residues. This CDR3 reads CASSERRGSSYNEQFF. The DNA of the CDR3 is TGCGCCAGCAGTGAGCGGAGGGGGAGCTCCTACAATGAGCAGTTCTTC.

The chain carries TRBV27 and TRBJ2-7, with TRBD2 matching 13 bases. The CDR3 has 15 residues. Per germline, CDR1 MNHEY and CDR2 SMNVEV (reference sequence). Germline trimming cut 6 bases from V and 6 bases from J; bases unmatched to any gene: 8. Written as DNA, the CDR3 is TGTGCCAGCAGGCGACTAGCGGGAGGCTCCCCCGAGCAGTACTTC. Translation: CASRRLAGGSPEQYF.

V and J are TRBV7-2 and TRBJ2-7, with TRBD2 identical over 7 bases. Trimming cost V 2 bases and J 2 bases; bases outside gene matches: 9. The CDR3 consists of 16 residues. In germline, CDR1 is SGHTA, CDR2 FQGNSA. CDR3 protein: CASSLKVVTSPYEQYF. The CDR3 coding sequence is TGTGCCAGCAGCTTAAAGGTTGTGACTAGCCCCTACGAGCAGTACTTC.

This sequence joins TRBV7-8 and TRBJ1-1; D is unresolved. Trimming pared 0 bases from V and 3 bases from J, leaving 8 bases between. The CDR3 totals 14 residues. Looked up from germline, CDR1 is SGHVS and CDR2 is FQNEAQ. CDR3 coding DNA: TGTGCCAGCAGCTTAGCCTTGGGATACACTGAAGCTTTCTTT. Protein sequence: CASSLALGYTEAFF.

This chain connects TRBV2 to TRBJ2-7; no firm D call. CDR1 and CDR2 (germline): SNHLY, FYNNEI. The V end was cut by 2 bases, the J end by 6 bases, with 8 bases between. The CDR3 length is 12 residues. CDR3 protein: CASSETSFEQYF. CDR3 nucleotide sequence: TGTGCCAGCAGTGAAACGTCGTTCGAGCAGTACTTC.

The chain joins TRBV28 to TRBJ2-1, with D perhaps matching TRBD2 (6 bases). Trimming took off 0 bases at V and 2 bases at J, with 8 bases between the two ends. CDR1 is MDHEN and CDR2 is SYDVKM in the germline V gene. The CDR3 has 15 residues. CDR3 amino acids: CASSLWGGAYNEQFF. The CDR3 DNA follows: TGTGCCAGCAGTTTATGGGGAGGCGCCTACAATGAGCAGTTCTTC.

The sample holds one count of this clone. This chain joins TRBV6-1 and TRBJ2-3, with D perhaps TRBD1 (5 bases). V lost 7 bases and J lost 6, with 17 bases in between. The CDR3 is 14 residues long. CDR1 and CDR2 from the germline V gene are MNHNS and SASEGT. CDR3 residues: CASNPRGRADTQYF. DNA for the CDR3: TGTGCCAGCAACCCTAGGGGCCGGGCGGATACGCAGTATTTT.

V and J are TRBV25-1 and TRBJ2-7; 9 positions agree with TRBD1. CDR3 length: 13 residues. The J segment lost 7 bases and the V segment lost 7 bases, leaving 8 bases of the junction unmatched. CDR1 MGHDK and CDR2 SYGVNS come from the germline V gene. For the CDR3, the DNA is TGTGCCAGCACGACCGGGACAGGGAGAGAGCAGTACTTC. Residues: CASTTGTGREQYF.

The rearrangement uses TRBV5-4 and TRBJ2-1; TRBD2 agrees at 7 bases. In germline, CDR1 is SGHNT, CDR2 YYREEE (reference sequence). V lost 3 bases to trimming and J lost 0 bases; unmatched junction nucleotides: 3. The CDR3 has 15 residues. CDR3 coding DNA: TGTGCCAGCAGCTCTAGCGGCCGCTCCTACAATGAGCAGTTCTTC. It is translated as CASSSSGRSYNEQFF.

The CDR3 sequence: CATSRGWGGSSYEQYF. In DNA form, the CDR3 reads TGTGCCACCAGCAGAGGTTGGGGAGGGTCTTCCTACGAGCAGTACTTC. The chain is built from TRBV15 and TRBJ2-7, with TRBD2 identical over 7 bases. J gave up 1 base and V 1 base, and 7 bases lay outside the gene matches. The CDR3 extends over 16 amino acids. Looked up from germline, CDR1 is LNHNV and CDR2 is YYDKDF (reference sequence).

The V and J genes are TRBV10-1 and TRBJ2-1; D is uncertain. V shed 4 bases and J shed 4 bases, with 8 bases lying between them. Looked up from germline, CDR1 is WNHNN and CDR2 is SYGVQD (reference sequence). The CDR3 runs to 13 residues. The CDR3 DNA reads TGCGCCAGCAGTGCGCTAATTTACAATGAGCAGTTCTTC. This encodes CASSALIYNEQFF.

The V gene is TRBV5-1, the J gene TRBJ2-7, with 8 nucleotides matching TRBD1. The CDR3 is 15 amino acids. Germline CDR1 and CDR2: SGHRS and YFSETQ. The V gene end was trimmed by 5 bases and the J gene end by 1 base; junction bases not matched to a gene: 8. The CDR3 bases are TGCGCCAGCAGTAGGCCGGGACAGGCTTCCTACGAGCAGTACTTC. Translation: CASSRPGQASYEQYF.

This rearrangement joins TRBV7-6 to TRBJ2-1; 10 nucleotides agree with TRBD2. This CDR3 contains 17 residues. The ends lost 1 base at V and 2 bases at J; junction bases unmatched: 5. Germline CDR1 and CDR2: SGHVS and FNYEAQ. In DNA, the CDR3 is TGTGCCAGCAGCTTAGGTAGCGGGAGGACCGCCTACAATGAGCAGTTCTTC. It yields the protein CASSLGSGRTAYNEQFF.

This chain uses TRBV2 with TRBJ2-1, with 13 bases fitting TRBD2. The germline CDR1 and CDR2 sequences are SNHLY and FYNNEI. V shed 10 bases, J shed 0 bases, and the junction held 3 bases outside the gene matches. CDR3 size: 15 residues. The CDR3 sequence: CAIRLAGGSYNEQFF. Here the CDR3 DNA reads TGTGCCATCAGACTAGCGGGAGGCTCCTACAATGAGCAGTTCTTC.

The chain joins TRBV9 to TRBJ2-1; D tentatively fits TRBD1 or TRBD2 (5 bases each). Germline loops: CDR1 SGDLS, CDR2 YYNGEE. Trimming stripped 3 bases from V and 8 bases from J, with 12 bases between. CDR3 size: 13 residues. DNA for the CDR3: TGTGCCAGCAGCGGGGGACGGAGCTATGAGCAGTTCTTC. Translating gives CASSGGRSYEQFF.